Sequencing of this T cell receptor beta chain was carried out in a study of shared clonotypes between healthy human individuals. The protocol was immunoSEQ multiplex PCR, while the TCRdb copy is restricted to in-frame clones and leaves out a portion. Of approximately 720,000 clones in the sample, around 72% were seen once. Trimming left V 2 bases short and J 5 bases short, with 13 bases between. Looked up from germline, CDR1 is SGHTA and CDR2 is FQGNSA. The CDR3 has 15 residues. Sequences were obtained from memory CD4+ T cells sorted from blood. Subset specified: CD45RA-negative fraction. The chain employs TRBV7-2 and TRBJ2-1, with no clear D. This clonotype was sampled from a woman between 25 and 40 years old in good health. The chain's CDR3 is CASSLWLSWDNEQFF. In DNA, the CDR3 is TGTGCCAGCAGCTTATGGCTGAGTTGGGACAATGAGCAGTTCTTC.